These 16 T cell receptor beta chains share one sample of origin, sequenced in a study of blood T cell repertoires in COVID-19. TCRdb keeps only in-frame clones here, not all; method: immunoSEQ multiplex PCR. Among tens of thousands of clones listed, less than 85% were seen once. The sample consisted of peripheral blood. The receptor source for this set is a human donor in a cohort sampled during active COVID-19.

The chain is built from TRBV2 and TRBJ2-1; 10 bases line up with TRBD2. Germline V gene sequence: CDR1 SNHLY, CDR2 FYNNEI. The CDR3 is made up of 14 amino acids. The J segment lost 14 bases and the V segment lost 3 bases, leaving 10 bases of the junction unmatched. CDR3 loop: CASSEYSGRGLEFF. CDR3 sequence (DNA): TGTGCCAGCAGTGAGTACAGCGGGAGGGGGTTGGAGTTCTTC.

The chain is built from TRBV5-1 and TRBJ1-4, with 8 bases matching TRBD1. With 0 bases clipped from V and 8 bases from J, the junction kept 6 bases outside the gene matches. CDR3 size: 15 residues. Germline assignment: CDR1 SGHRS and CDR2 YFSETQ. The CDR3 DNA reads TGCGCCAGCAGCTTGGGGACAGGGCCTCAGGAAAAACTGTTTTTT. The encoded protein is CASSLGTGPQEKLFF.

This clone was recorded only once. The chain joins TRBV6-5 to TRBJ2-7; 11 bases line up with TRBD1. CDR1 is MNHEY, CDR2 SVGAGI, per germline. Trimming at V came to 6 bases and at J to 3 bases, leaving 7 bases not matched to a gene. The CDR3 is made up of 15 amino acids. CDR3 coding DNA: TGTGCCAGCAGCTCTCAGGGACAGGGGGTCTACGAGCAGTACTTC. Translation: CASSSQGQGVYEQYF.

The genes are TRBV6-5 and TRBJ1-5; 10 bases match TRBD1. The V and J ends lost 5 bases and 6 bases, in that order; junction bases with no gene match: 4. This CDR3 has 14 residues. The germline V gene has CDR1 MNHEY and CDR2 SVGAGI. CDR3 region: CASSRGDRGQPQHF. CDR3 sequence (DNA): TGTGCCAGCAGTAGGGGGGACAGGGGTCAGCCCCAGCATTTT.

As DNA, the CDR3 is TGCGCCAGCAGCTTGGCCGAAGCGAACCCCTTGAATGAGCAGTTCTTC. Protein sequence: CASSLAEANPLNEQFF. The chain carries TRBV5-1 and TRBJ2-1, with D hard to call. This CDR3 has 16 residues. V lost 0 bases, J lost 7 bases, and 17 bases lay in between. Germline V lookup: CDR1 SGHRS, CDR2 YFSETQ.

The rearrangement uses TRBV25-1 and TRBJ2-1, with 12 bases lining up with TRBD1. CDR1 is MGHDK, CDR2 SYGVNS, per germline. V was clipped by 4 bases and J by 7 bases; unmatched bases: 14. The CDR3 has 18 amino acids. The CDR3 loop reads CASSAYLPGTGGGNEQFF. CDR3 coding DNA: TGTGCCAGCAGTGCATACCTACCCGGGACAGGGGGCGGAAATGAGCAGTTCTTC.

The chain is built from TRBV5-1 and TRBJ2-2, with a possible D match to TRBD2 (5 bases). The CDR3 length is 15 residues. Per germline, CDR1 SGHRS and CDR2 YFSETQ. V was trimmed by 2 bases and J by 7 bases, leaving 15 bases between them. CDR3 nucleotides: TGCGCCAGCAGCTTCGGGGTTGCGGAGGACGGGGAGCTGTTTTTT. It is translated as CASSFGVAEDGELFF.

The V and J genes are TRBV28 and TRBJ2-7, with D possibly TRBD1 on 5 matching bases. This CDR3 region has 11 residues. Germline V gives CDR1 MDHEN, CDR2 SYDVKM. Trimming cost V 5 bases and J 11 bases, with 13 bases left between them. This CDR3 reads CASSKGQGKYF. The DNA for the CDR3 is TGTGCCAGCAGTAAGGGGCAGGGAAAGTACTTC.

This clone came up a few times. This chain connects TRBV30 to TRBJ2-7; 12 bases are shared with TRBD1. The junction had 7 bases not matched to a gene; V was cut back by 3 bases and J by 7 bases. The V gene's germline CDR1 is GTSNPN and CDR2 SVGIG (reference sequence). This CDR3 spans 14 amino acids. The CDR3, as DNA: TGTGCCTGGAGACGGGGACAGGGGGCGCGGGAGCAGTACTTC. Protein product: CAWRRGQGAREQYF.

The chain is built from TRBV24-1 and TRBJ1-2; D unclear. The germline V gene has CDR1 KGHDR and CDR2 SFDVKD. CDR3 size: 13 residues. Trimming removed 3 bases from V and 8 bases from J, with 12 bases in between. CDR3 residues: CATSDMAGEGYTF. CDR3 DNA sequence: TGTGCCACCAGTGATATGGCCGGGGAGGGCTACACCTTC.

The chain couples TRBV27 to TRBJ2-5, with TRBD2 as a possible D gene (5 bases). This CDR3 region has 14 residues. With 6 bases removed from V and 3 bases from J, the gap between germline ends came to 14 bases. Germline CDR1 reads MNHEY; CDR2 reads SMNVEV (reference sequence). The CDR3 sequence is CASSLNGGKETQYF. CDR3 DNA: TGTGCCAGCAGCCTAAACGGAGGAAAAGAGACCCAGTACTTC.

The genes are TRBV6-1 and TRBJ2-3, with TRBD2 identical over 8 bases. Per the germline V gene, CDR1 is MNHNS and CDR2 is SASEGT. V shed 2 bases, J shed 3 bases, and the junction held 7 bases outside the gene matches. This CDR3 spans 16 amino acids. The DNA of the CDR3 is TGTGCCAGCAGTGAATTATCGGCGGGAGGTACAGATACGCAGTATTTT. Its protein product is CASSELSAGGTDTQYF.

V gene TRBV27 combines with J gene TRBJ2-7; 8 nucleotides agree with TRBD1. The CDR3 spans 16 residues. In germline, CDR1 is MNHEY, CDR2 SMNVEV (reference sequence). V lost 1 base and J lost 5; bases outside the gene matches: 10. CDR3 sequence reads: CASSLFRTGHNDEQYF. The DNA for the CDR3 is TGTGCCAGCAGTTTATTTAGGACAGGGCATAACGACGAGCAGTACTTC.

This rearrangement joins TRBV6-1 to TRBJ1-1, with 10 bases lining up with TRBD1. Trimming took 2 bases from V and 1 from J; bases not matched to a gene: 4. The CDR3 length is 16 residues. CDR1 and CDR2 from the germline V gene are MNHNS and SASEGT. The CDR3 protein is CASSEWDRGENTEAFF. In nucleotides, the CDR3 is TGTGCCAGCAGTGAATGGGACAGGGGTGAGAACACTGAAGCTTTCTTT.

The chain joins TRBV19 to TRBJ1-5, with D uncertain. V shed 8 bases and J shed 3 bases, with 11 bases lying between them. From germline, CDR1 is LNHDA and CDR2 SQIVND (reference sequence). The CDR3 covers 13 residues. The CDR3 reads CASRSQLNQPQHF. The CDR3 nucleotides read TGTGCCAGTCGGAGCCAGCTCAATCAGCCCCAGCATTTT.

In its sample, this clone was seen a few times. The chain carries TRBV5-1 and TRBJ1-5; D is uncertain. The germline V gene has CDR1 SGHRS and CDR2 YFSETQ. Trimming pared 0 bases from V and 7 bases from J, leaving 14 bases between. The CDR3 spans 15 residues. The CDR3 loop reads CASSLADWEGQPQHF. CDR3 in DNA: TGCGCCAGCAGCTTGGCTGATTGGGAGGGACAGCCCCAGCATTTT. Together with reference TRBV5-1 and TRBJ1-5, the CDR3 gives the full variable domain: KAGVTQTPRYLIKTRGQQVTLSCSPISGHRSVSWYQQTPGQGLQFLFEYFSETQRNKGNFPGRFSGRQFSNSRSEMNVSTLELGDSALYLCASSLADWEGQPQHFGDGTRLSIL.